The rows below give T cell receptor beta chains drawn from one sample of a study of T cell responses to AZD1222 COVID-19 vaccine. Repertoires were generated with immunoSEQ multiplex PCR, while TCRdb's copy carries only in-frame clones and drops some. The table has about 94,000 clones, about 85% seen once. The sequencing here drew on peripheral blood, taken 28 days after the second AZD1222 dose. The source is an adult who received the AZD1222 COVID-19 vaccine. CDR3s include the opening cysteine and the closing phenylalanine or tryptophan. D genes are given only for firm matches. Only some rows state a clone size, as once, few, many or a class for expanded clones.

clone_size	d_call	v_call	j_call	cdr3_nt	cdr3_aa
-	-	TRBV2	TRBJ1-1	TGTGCCAGCAGTGATCAAGCGGGCACTGAAGCTTTCTTT	CASSDQAGTEAFF
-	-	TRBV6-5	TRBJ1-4	TGTGCCGGGGCTGTGGGGCAAGGAAAACTGTTTTTT	CAGAVGQGKLFF
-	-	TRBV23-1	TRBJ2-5	TGCGCCAGCAGTCCCCCTAGGGAGGAGACCCAGTACTTC	CASSPPREETQYF
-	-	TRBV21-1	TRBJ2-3	TGTGCCAGCAGCAAAGTCGGGGAGAACACAGATACGCAGTATTTT	CASSKVGENTDTQYF
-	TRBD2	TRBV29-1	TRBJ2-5	TGCAGCGGAGGGAGGAGCGGGAGGGGAGAGGAGACCCAGTACTTC	CSGGRSGRGEETQYF
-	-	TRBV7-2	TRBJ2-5	TGTGCCAGCAGACGCACCCCCCAAGAGACCCAGTACTTC	CASRRTPQETQYF
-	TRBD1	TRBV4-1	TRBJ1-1	TGCGCCAGCAGCCCTCATCCAGGGGGCGCGAAGAACACTGAAGCTTTCTTT	CASSPHPGGAKNTEAFF
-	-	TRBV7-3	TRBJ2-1	TGTGCCAGCAGTTTAATAGATAAGGGAAGAGGCAATGAGCAGTTCTTC	CASSLIDKGRGNEQFF
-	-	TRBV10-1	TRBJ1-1	TGCGCCAGCAGTGAGTCGGGGGGGACTGAAGCTTTCTTT	CASSESGGTEAFF
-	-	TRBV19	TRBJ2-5	TGTGCCAGTAATGGCCAGGGGATCAAGACCCAGTACTTC	CASNGQGIKTQYF
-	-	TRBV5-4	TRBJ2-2	TGTGCCAGCAGCTTGGACGCGAACACCGGGGAGCTGTTTTTT	CASSLDANTGELFF
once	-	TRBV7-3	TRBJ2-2	TGTGCCAGCAGCCGGTATCAGGGAACCGGGGAGCTGTTTTTT	CASSRYQGTGELFF
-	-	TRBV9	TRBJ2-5	TGTGCCAGCAGCGTCGGAGGGGGGGCCCGAGCAGGGGAAGAGACCCAGTACTTC	CASSVGGGARAGEETQYF
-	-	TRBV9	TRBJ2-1	TGTGCCAGCAGCGTAGATCCCTTAACAACCTACAATGAGCAGTTCTTC	CASSVDPLTTYNEQFF
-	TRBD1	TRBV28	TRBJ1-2	TGTGCCAGCAGTTCTCCCCCCAGGACAGGGGATGGCTACACCTTC	CASSSPPRTGDGYTF
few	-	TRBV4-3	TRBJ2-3	TGCGCCAGCAGCCGACGTGACAGCACAGATACGCAGTATTTT	CASSRRDSTDTQYF
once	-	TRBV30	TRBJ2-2	TGTGCCTGGACTAGCAGCGGCACCGGGGAGCTGTTTTTT	CAWTSSGTGELFF
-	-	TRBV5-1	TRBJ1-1	TGCGCCAGCAGCTTAGGCATTTCATCACAGCGGAACACTGAAGCTTTCTTT	CASSLGISSQRNTEAFF
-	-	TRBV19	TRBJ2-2	TGTGCCAGTCGGGCCGACGGGGCGACAAGCGGGGAGCTGTTTTTT	CASRADGATSGELFF
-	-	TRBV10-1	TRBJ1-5	TGCGCCAGCAGTGAGCAGGAGGATCAGCCCCAGCATTTT	CASSEQEDQPQHF
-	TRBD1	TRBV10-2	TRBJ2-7	TGCGCCAGCAGTGAGACCCCGGCAGGGGGCCCTATGTCGGACGAGCAGTACTTC	CASSETPAGGPMSDEQYF
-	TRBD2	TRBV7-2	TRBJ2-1	TGTGCCAGCAGCCAAAGCGGGAGGGGGTACAATGAGCAGTTCTTC	CASSQSGRGYNEQFF
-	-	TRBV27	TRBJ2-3	TGTGCCAGCAGTTATGCGGTCACAGATACGCAGTATTTT	CASSYAVTDTQYF
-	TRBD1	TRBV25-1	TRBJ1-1	TGTGCCAGCAGTGTAAGGGAGGGGGCGGTACATGAAGCTTTCTTT	CASSVREGAVHEAFF
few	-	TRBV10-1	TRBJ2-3	TGCGCCAGCAGTGAGTTGCAGGGGTCAGATACGCAGTATTTT	CASSELQGSDTQYF
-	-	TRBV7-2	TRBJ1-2	TGTGCCAGCAGCTTCTCTGGGTATGGCTACACCTTC	CASSFSGYGYTF
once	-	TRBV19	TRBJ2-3	TGTGCCAGTAGTATTGGGGGGGGCGTCGCTACGCAGTATTTT	CASSIGGGVATQYF
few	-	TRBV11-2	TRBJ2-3	TGTGCCAGCGGGGTTGTCACCAGAATTACAGATACGCAGTATTTT	CASGVVTRITDTQYF
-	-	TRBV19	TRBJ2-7	TGTGCCAGTAGTATAATGGGATCGAACCCGCTTTACGAGCAGTACTTC	CASSIMGSNPLYEQYF
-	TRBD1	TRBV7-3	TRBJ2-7	TGTGCCAGCAGCCCCGGGACAGGGTTAGAGCAGTACTTC	CASSPGTGLEQYF
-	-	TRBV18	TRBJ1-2	TGTGCCAGCTCACAAGCGGCGGACTACACCTTC	CASSQAADYTF
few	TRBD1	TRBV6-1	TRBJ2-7	TGTGCCAGCAGTGCAATCGCCCCTTCGACAGGGTACGAGCAGTACTTC	CASSAIAPSTGYEQYF
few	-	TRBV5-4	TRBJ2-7	TGTGCCAGCAGCTTGTGGGGGAACGAGCAGTACTTC	CASSLWGNEQYF
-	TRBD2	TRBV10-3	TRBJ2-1	TGTGCCATCAGTGAAGGACTAGAAAATGAGCAGTTCTTC	CAISEGLENEQFF
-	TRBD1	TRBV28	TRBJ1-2	TGTGCCAGCAGTCCTCCAACTACCACAGGGGACTATGGCTACACCTTC	CASSPPTTTGDYGYTF
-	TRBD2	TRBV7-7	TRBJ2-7	TGTGCTAGCAGCGAACGGACTAGACCCTACGAGCAGTACTTC	CASSERTRPYEQYF
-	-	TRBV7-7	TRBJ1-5	TGTGCTAGCAGCTTATCCAGGGTGAGGAATCAGCCCCAGCATTTT	CASSLSRVRNQPQHF
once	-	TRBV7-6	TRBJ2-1	TGTGCCAGCAGCCCGTCCCACGCCCACAATGAGCAGTTCTTC	CASSPSHAHNEQFF
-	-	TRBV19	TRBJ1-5	TGTGCCAGTAGTTCAGGGCCCAATCAGCCCCAGCATTTT	CASSSGPNQPQHF
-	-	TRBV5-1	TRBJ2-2	TGCGCCAGCAGCTTCACGACGAATGGCGGATCGAACACCGGGGAGCTGTTTTTT	CASSFTTNGGSNTGELFF
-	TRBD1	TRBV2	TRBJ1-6	TGTGCCAGCAGGGGACAGGGAAGCTCCTATAATTCACCCCTCCACTTT	CASRGQGSSYNSPLHF
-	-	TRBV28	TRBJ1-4	TGTGCCGCCAGTTTAGGGACCTCTATCCCAGCGCTGTTTTTT	CAASLGTSIPALFF
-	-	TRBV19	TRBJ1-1	TGTGCCAGTAAAACGAGGCCTGAAGCTTTCTTT	CASKTRPEAFF
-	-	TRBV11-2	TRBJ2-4	TGTGCCAGCAGCTTAAACGGGGGACTAGCCAAAAACATTCAGTACTTC	CASSLNGGLAKNIQYF
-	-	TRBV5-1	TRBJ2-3	TGCGCCAGCAGCTTGGCGGGGTACACAGATACGCAGTATTTT	CASSLAGYTDTQYF
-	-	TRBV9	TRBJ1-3	TGTGCCAGCAGCGTAGAATCTTCTGGAAACACCATATATTTT	CASSVESSGNTIYF
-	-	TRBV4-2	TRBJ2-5	TGTGCCAGCAGCCAAGAGACTGGTATTCAAGAGACCCAGTACTTC	CASSQETGIQETQYF
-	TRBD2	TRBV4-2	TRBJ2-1	TGTGCCAGCAGCCTACGGGAGGTAGCGGTAAGCTCCTACAATGAGCAGTTCTTC	CASSLREVAVSSYNEQFF